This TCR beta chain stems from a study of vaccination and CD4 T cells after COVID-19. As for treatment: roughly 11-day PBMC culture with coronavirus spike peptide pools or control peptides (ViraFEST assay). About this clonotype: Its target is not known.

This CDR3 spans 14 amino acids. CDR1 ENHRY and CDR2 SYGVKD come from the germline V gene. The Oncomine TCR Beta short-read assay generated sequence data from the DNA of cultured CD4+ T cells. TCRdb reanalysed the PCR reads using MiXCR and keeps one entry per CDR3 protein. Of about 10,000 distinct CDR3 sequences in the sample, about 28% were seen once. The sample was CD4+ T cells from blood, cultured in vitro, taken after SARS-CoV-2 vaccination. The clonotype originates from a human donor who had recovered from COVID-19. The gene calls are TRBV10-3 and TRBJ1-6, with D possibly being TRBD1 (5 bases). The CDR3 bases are TGTACCAACCCAACTCAGGGTTCTAATTCACCCCTCCACTTT. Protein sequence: CTNPTQGSNSPLHF.